Sequencing of this T cell receptor (beta chain) was carried out in a study of blood T cell repertoires in COVID-19. Turning to the study itself: COVID-19 samples from acute and convalescent phases originated in the United States, Italy and Spain.

The study counted Cohort 3 donors as recovered given two negative PCRs, clearance, or symptom resolution. This CDR3 has 13 residues. Losses at the gene ends were 5 bases for V and 5 bases for J; bases not matched to a gene: 5. Germline CDR1 SGHTA, CDR2 FQGNSA. Per the authors' pipeline: Reference gene primer amplification gave estimated nucleated cell counts. Clones were sequenced by immunoSEQ multiplex PCR, and TCRdb holds only the in-frame ones, with some missing. The V and J calls and clone size come from that table; D and trimming were worked out from the DNA. Of around 220,000 clones listed, 84% are singletons.

This chain links TRBV7-2 with TRBJ2-5; 7 bases agree with TRBD2. Sequenced material: PBMCs or T cells enriched from blood (not recorded which). The source of this sequence is a woman in her thirties or forties who had recovered from COVID-19. CDR3 in DNA: TGTGCCAGCAGCCCGGACGGGGGGGAGACCCAGTACTTC. Translating it yields CASSPDGGETQYF.